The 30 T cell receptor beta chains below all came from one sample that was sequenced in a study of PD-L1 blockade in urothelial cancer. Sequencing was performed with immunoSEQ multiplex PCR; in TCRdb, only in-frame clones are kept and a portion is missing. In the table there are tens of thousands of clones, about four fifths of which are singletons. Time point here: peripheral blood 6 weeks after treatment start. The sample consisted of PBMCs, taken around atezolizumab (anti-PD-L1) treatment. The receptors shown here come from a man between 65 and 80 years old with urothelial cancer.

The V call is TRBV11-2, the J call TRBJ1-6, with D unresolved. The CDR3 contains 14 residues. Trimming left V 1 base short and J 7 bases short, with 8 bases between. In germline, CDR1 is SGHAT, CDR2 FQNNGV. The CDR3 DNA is TGTGCCAGCAGCTTAGGGGCTACGAATTCACCCCTCCACTTT. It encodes CASSLGATNSPLHF.

The CDR3 loop is CASSVSGTGNNEQFF. DNA for the CDR3: TGCGCCAGCAGCGTATCCGGGACAGGTAACAATGAGCAGTTCTTC. The rearrangement joins TRBV5-1 to TRBJ2-1; 8 bases are shared with TRBD1. Germline lookup yields CDR1 SGHRS and CDR2 YFSETQ. This CDR3 is built from 15 residues. V shed 4 bases, J shed 5 bases, and the junction held 8 bases outside the gene matches.

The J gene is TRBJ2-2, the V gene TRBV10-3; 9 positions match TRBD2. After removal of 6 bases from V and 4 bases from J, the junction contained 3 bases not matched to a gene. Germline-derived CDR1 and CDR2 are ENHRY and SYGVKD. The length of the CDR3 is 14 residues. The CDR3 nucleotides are TGTGCCATCAGGGGGACTAGCAGCACCGGGGAGCTGTTTTTT. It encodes CAIRGTSSTGELFF.

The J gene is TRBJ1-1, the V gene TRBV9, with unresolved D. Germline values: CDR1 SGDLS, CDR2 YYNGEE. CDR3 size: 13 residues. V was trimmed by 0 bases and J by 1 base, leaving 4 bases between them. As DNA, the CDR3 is TGTGCCAGCAGCGTAGGGAGGAACACTGAAGCTTTCTTT. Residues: CASSVGRNTEAFF. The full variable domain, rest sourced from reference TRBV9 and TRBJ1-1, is DSGVTQTPKHLITATGQRVTLRCSPRSGDLSVYWYQQSLDQGLQFLIQYYNGEERAKGNILERFSAQQFPDLHSELNLSSLELGDSALYFCASSVGRNTEAFFGQGTRLTVV.

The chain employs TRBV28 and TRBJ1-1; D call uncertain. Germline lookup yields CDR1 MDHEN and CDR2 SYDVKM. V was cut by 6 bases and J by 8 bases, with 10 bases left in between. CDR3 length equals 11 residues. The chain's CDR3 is CASRVKREAFF. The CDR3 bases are TGTGCCAGCAGGGTGAAGCGGGAAGCTTTCTTT.

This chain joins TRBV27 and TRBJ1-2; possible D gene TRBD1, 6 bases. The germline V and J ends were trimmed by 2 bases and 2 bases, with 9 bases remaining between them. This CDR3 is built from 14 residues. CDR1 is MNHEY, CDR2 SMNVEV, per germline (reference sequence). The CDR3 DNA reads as TGTGCCAGCAGTTTACAGGGGCCAAACTATGGCTACACCTTC. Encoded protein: CASSLQGPNYGYTF.

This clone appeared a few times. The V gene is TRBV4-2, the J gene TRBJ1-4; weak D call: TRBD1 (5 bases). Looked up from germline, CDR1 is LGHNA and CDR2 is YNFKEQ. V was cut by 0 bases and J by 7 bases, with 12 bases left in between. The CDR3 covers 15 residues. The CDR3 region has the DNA TGTGCCAGCAGCCAAGACGGAGGGGTACCTGAAAAACTGTTTTTT. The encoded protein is CASSQDGGVPEKLFF.

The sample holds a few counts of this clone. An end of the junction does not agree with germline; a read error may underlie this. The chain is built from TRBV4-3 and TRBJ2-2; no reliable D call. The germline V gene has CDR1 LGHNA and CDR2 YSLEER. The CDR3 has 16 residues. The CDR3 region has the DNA TGCGCCAGCAGCCAAAGACCACGGAGTATAACCGAGGAGCTGTTTTTT. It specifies CASSQRPRSITEELFF.

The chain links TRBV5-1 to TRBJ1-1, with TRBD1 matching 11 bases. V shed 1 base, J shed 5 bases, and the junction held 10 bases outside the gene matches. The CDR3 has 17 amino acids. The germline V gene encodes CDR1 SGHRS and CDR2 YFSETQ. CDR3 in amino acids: CASSLSGGGTGGTEAFF. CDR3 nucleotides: TGCGCCAGCAGCTTGAGTGGGGGCGGGACAGGGGGGACTGAAGCTTTCTTT.

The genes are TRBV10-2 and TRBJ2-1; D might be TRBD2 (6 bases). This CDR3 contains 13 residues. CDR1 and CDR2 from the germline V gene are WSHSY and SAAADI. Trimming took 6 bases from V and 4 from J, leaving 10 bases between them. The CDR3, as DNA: TGCGCCAGCAGCCTAGGGAGGTACAATGAGCAGTTCTTC. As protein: CASSLGRYNEQFF.

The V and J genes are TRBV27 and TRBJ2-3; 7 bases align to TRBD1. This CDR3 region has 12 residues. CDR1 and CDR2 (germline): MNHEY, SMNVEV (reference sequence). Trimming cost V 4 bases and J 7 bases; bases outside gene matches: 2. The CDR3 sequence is CASSSRGNTQYF. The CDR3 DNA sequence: TGTGCCAGCAGTTCCAGGGGGAATACGCAGTATTTT.

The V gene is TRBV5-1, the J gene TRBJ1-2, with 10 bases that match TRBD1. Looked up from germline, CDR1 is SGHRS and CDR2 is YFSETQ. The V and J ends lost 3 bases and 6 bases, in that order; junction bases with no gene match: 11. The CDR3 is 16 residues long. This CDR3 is CASSYMGGQGFHGYTF. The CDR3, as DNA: TGCGCCAGCAGCTATATGGGGGGACAGGGGTTCCATGGCTACACCTTC. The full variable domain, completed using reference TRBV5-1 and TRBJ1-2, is KAGVTQTPRYLIKTRGQQVTLSCSPISGHRSVSWYQQTPGQGLQFLFEYFSETQRNKGNFPGRFSGRQFSNSRSEMNVSTLELGDSALYLCASSYMGGQGFHGYTFGSGTRLTVV.

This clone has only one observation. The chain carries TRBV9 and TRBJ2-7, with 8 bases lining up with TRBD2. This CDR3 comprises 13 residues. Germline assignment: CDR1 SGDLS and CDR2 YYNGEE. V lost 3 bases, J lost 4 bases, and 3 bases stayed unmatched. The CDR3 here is CASSERESYEQYF. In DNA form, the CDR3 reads TGTGCCAGCAGCGAGCGGGAGTCTTACGAGCAGTACTTC.

CDR3: CASSLEPRLDTEAFF. The DNA of the CDR3 is TGTGCCAGCAGCTTGGAACCCAGGTTGGACACTGAAGCTTTCTTT. This rearrangement joins TRBV5-4 to TRBJ1-1; D unresolved. V shed 0 bases and J shed 3 bases, with 12 bases lying between them. CDR3 length equals 15 residues. In germline, CDR1 is SGHNT, CDR2 YYREEE (reference sequence).

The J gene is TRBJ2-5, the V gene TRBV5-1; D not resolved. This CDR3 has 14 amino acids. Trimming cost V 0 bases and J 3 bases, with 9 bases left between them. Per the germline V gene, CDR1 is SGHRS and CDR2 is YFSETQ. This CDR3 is CASSLERREETQYF. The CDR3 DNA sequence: TGCGCCAGCAGCTTGGAACGGAGAGAAGAGACCCAGTACTTC.

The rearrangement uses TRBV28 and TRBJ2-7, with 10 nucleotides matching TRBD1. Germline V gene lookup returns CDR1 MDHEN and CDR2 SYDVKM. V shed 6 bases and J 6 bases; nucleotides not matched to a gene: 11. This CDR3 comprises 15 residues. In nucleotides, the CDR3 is TGTGCCAGCAGCCCTCCGGGACAGGGGATTCGCGAGCAGTACTTC. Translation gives CASSPPGQGIREQYF. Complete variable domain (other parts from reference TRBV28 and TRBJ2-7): DVKVTQSSRYLVKRTGEKVFLECVQDMDHENMFWYRQDPGLGLRLIYFSYDVKMKEKGDIPEGYSVSREKKERFSLILESASTNQTSMYLCASSPPGQGIREQYFGPGTRLTVT.

CDR3 coding DNA: TGTGCCAGCAGCTTTAGTATTAAGGGTACAGGCCGTGAAGCTTTCTTT. Translating gives CASSFSIKGTGREAFF. The chain employs TRBV7-6 and TRBJ1-1; a weak D match, TRBD1 (5 bases). Trimming removed 3 bases from V and 7 bases from J, with 21 bases in between. Germline V CDR1 and CDR2: SGHVS, FNYEAQ. This CDR3 has 16 residues.

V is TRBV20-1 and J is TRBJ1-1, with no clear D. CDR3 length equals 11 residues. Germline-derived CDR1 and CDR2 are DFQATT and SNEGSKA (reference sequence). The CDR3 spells CSRQTITEAFF. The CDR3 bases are TGCAGCAGGCAGACAATTACTGAAGCTTTCTTT.

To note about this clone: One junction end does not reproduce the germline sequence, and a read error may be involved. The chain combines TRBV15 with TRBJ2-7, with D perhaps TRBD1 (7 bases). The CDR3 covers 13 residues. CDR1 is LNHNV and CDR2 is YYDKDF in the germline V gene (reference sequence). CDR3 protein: CATGRGASYEQYF. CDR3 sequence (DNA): TGTGCCACCGGCAGGGGGGCCTCCTACGAGCAGTACTTC.

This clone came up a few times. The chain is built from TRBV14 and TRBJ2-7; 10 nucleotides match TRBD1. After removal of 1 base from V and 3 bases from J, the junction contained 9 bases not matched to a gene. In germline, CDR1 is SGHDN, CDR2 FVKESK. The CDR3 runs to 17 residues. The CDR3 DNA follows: TGTGCCAGCAGCCAAGTATCAAGTCGGACAGGGGGCTACGAGCAGTACTTC. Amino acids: CASSQVSSRTGGYEQYF.

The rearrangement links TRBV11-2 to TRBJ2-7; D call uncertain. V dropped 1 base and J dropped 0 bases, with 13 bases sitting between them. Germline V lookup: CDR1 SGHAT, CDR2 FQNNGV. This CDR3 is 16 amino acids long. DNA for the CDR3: TGTGCCAGCAGCTTAGGAATGACGGGTAGCTCCTACGAGCAGTACTTC. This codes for CASSLGMTGSSYEQYF.

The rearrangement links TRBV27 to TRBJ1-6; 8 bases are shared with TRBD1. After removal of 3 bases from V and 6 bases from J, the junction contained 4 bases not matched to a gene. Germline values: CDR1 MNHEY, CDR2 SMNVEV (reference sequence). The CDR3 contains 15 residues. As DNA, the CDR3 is TGTGCCAGCAGTTTCCGACAGGGGCTTAATTCACCCCTCCACTTT. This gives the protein CASSFRQGLNSPLHF.

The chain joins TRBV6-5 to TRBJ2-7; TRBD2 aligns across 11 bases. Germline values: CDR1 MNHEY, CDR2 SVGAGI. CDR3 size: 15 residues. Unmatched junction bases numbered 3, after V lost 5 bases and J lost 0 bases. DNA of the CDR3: TGTGCCAGCAGTCGTGGACTAGCGGGCTCCTACGAGCAGTACTTC. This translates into CASSRGLAGSYEQYF.

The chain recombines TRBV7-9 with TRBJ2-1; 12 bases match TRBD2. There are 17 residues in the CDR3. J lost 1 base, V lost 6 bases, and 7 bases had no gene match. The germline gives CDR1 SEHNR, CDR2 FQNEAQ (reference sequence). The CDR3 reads CASRTGTSGQSYNEQFF. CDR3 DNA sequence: TGTGCCAGCAGGACCGGGACTAGCGGGCAGTCCTACAATGAGCAGTTCTTC. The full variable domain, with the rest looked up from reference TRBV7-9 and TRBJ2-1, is DTGVSQNPRHKITKRGQNVTFRCDPISEHNRLYWYRQTLGQGPEFLTYFQNEAQLEKSRLLSDRFSAERPKGSFSTLEIQRTEQGDSAMYLCASRTGTSGQSYNEQFFGPGTRLTVL.

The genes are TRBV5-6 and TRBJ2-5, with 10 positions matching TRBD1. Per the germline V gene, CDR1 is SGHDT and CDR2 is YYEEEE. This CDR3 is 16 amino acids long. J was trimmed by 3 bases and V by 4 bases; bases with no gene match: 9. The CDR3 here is CASSPLGQGDKETQYF. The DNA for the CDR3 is TGTGCCAGCAGCCCTCTAGGACAGGGGGACAAAGAGACCCAGTACTTC.

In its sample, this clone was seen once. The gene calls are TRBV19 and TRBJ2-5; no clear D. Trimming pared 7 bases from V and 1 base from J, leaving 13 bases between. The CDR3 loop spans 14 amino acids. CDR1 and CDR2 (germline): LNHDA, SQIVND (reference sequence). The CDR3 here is CASTSGPLQETQYF. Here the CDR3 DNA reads TGTGCCAGTACATCAGGCCCTCTCCAAGAGACCCAGTACTTC.

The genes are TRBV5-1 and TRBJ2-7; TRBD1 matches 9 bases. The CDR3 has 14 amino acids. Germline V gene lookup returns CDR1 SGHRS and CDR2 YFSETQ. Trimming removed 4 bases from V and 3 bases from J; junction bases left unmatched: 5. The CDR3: CASSPGQGFYEQYF. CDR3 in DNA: TGCGCCAGCAGCCCGGGACAGGGATTCTACGAGCAGTACTTC.

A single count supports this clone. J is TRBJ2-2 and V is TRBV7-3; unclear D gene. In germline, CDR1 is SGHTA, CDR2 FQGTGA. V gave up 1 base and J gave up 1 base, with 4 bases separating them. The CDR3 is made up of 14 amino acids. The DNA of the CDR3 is TGTGCCAGCAGCTTAAGAGGGAACACCGGGGAGCTGTTTTTT. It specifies CASSLRGNTGELFF.

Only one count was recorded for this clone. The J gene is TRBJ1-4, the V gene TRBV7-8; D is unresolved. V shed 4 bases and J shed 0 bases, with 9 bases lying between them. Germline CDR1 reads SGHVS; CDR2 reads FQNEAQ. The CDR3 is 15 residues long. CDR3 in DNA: TGTGCCAGCAGCTCGAGGCGGGCAACTAATGAAAAACTGTTTTTT. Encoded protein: CASSSRRATNEKLFF.

CDR3 residues: CASSSHRGSTEAFF. In nucleotides, the CDR3 is TGTGCCAGCAGTTCACACAGGGGATCCACTGAAGCTTTCTTT. The V gene is TRBV27, the J gene TRBJ1-1; 7 bases match TRBD1. From germline, CDR1 is MNHEY and CDR2 SMNVEV (reference sequence). The CDR3 length is 14 residues. The V gene end was trimmed by 4 bases and the J gene end by 4 bases; junction bases not matched to a gene: 6.